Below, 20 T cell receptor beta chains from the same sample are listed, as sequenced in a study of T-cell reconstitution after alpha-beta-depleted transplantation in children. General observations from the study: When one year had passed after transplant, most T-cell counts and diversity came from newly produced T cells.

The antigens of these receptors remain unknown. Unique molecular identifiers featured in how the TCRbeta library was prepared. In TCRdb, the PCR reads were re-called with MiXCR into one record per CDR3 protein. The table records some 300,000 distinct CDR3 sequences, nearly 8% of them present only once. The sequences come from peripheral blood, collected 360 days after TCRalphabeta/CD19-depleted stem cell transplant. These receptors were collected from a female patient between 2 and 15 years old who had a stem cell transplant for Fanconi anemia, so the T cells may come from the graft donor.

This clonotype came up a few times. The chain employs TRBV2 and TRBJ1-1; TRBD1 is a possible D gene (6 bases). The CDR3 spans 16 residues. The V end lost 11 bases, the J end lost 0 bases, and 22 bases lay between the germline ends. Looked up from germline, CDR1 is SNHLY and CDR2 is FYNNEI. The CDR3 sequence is CAPGDQRIFMNTEAFF. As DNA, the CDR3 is TGTGCCCCAGGGGACCAACGGATTTTCATGAACACTGAAGCTTTCTTT.

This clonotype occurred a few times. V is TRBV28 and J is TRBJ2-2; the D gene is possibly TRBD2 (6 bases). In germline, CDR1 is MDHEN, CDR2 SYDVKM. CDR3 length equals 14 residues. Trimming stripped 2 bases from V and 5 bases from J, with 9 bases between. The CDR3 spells CASSLHGRTGELFF. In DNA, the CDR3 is TGTGCCAGCAGTTTACACGGGAGAACCGGGGAGCTGTTTTTT.

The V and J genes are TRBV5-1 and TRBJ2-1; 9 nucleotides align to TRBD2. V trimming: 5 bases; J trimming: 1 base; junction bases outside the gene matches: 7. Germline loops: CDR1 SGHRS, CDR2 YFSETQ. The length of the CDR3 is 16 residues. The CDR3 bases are TGCGCCAGCAGTCGACTAGCGGTTCCTTCCTACAATGAGCAGTTCTTC. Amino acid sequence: CASSRLAVPSYNEQFF.

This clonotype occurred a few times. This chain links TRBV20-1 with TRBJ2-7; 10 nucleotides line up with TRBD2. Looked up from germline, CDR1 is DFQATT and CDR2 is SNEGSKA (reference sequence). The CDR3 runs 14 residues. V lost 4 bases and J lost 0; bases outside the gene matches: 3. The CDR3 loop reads CSAKRGGSSYEQYV. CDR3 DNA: TGCAGTGCTAAGCGGGGGGGCAGCTCCTACGAGCAGTACGTC.

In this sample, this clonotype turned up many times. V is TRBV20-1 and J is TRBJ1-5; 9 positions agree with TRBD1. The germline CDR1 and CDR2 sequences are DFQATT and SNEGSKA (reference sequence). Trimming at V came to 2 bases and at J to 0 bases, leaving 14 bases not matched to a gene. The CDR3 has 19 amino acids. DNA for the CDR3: TGCAGTGCTAGAATCGGAGTCGGACAGGGGCAAAGTAGCAATCAGCCCCAGCATTTT. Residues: CSARIGVGQGQSSNQPQHF.

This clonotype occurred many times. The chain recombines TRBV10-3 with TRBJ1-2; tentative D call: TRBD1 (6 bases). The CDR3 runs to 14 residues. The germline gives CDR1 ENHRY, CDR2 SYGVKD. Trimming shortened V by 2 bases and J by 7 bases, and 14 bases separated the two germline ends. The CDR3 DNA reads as TGTGCCATCAGTGAGAGACAGGTGGTAGGTGGCTACACCTTC. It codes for CAISERQVVGGYTF.

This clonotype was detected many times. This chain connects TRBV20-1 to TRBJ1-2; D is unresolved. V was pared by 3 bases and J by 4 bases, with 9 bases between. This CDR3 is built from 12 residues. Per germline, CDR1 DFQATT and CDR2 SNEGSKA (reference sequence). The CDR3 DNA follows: TGCAGTGCTAGTGAGGGTTCCTATGGCTACACCTTC. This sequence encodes CSASEGSYGYTF.

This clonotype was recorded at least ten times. The CDR3 nucleotides read TGTGCCAGCAGTAAAAGACTAGCGGGGGGGCCGGGCACAGATACGCAGTATTTT. This sequence encodes CASSKRLAGGPGTDTQYF. The rearrangement uses TRBV12-3 or TRBV12-4 and TRBJ2-3; 14 bases are a match to TRBD2. With V trimmed by 5 bases and J by 1 base, 8 bases remained unmatched. This CDR3 contains 18 residues.

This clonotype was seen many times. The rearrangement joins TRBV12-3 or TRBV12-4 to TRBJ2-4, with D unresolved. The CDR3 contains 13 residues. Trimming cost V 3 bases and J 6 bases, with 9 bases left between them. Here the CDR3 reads CASSFSRVNIQYF. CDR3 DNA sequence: TGTGCCAGCAGTTTTTCTAGGGTAAACATTCAGTACTTC.

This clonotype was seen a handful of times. The CDR3 is CASSAGRGWNTEAFF. CDR3 in DNA: TGTGCCAGCAGCGCAGGGAGGGGTTGGAACACTGAAGCTTTCTTT. The genes are TRBV14 and TRBJ1-1; D may be TRBD1 (5 bases). Germline CDR1 reads SGHDN; CDR2 reads FVKESK. The germline V and J ends were trimmed by 5 bases and 1 base, with 14 bases remaining between them. The length of the CDR3 is 15 residues.

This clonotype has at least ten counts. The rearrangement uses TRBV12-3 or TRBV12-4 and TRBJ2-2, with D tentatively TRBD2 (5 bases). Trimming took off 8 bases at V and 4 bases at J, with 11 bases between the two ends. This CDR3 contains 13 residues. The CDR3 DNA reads TGTGCCAGCGTTCCGGGAATCACCGGGGAGCTGTTTTTT. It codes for CASVPGITGELFF.

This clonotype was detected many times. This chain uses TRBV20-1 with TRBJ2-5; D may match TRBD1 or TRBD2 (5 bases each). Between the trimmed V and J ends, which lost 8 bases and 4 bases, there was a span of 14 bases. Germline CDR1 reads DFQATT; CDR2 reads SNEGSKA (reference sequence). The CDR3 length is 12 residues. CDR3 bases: TGCAGTTCACAGAGGGGCGGAGAGACCCAGTACTTC. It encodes CSSQRGGETQYF.

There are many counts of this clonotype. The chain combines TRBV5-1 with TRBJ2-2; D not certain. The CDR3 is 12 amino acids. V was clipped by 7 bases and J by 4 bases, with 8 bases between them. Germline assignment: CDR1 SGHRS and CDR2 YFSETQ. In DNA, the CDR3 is TGCGCCAGCGTAAAATCCACCGGGGAGCTGTTTTTT. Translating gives CASVKSTGELFF.

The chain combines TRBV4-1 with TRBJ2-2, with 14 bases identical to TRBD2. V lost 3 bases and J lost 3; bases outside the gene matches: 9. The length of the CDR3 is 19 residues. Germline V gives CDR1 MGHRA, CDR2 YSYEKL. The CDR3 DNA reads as TGCGCCAGCAGCCATTGGACTAGCGGGGGGCTCGTGGACACCGGGGAGCTGTTTTTT. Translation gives CASSHWTSGGLVDTGELFF.

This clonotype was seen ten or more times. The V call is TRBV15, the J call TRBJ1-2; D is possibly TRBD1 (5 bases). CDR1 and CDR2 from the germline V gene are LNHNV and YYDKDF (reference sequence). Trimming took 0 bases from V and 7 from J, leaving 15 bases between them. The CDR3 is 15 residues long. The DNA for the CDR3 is TGTGCCACCAGCAGAGACGCGGGACCTTCGCGTGGCTACACCTTC. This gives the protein CATSRDAGPSRGYTF. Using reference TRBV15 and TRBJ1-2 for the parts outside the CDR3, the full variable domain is DAMVIQNPRYQVTQFGKPVTLSCSQTLNHNVMYWYQQKSSQAPKLLFHYYDKDFNNEADTPDNFQSRRPNTSFCFLDIRSPGLGDTAMYLCATSRDAGPSRGYTFGSGTRLTVV.

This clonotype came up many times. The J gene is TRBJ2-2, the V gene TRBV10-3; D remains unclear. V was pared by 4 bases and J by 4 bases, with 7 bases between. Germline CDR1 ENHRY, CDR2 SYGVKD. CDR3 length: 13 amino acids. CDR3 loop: CAISGLSTGELFF. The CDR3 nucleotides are TGTGCCATCAGTGGCCTGAGCACCGGGGAGCTGTTTTTT.

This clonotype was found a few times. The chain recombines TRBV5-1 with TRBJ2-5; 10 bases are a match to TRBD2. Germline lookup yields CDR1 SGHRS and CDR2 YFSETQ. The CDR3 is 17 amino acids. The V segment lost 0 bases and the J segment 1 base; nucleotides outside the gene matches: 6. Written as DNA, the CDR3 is TGCGCCAGCAGCTTGGCAACTAGCGGGACGATCCAAGAGACCCAGTACTTC. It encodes CASSLATSGTIQETQYF.

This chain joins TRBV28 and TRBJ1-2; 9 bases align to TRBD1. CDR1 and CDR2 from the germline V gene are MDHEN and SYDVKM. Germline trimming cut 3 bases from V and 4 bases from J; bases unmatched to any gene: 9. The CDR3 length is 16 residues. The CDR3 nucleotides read TGTGCCAGCAGTTTCCCTAAAGGGACAGGGTCCTATGGCTACACCTTC. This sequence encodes CASSFPKGTGSYGYTF.

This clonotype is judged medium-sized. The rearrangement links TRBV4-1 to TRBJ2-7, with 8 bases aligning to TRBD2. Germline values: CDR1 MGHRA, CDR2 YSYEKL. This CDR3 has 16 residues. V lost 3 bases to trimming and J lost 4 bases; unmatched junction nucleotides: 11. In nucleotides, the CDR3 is TGCGCCAGCAGCCAGCTTAGCGGGGAGGTAGGGTACGAGCAGTACTTC. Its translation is CASSQLSGEVGYEQYF.

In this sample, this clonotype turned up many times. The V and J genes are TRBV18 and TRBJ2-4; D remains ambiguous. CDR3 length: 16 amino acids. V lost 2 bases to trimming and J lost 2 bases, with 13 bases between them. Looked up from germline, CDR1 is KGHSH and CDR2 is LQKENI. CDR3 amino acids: CASSPENWLPKNIQYF. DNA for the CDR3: TGTGCCAGCTCACCAGAAAATTGGTTACCCAAAAACATTCAGTACTTC.